Below are 8 T cell receptor beta chains sequenced from a single sample in a study of PD-1 blockade in classical Hodgkin lymphoma. Clones were read by immunoSEQ multiplex PCR, and TCRdb kept only the in-frame ones, dropping some. This table has about 64,000 clones, 75% to 95% appearing once. The time point denotes: cycle 4 day 1 (C4D1), after five to seven weeks of nivolumab. Patients all relapsed after autologous stem cell transplantation, and there was variation in brentuximab vedotin exposure. Sample: peripheral blood mononuclear cells (PBMCs), taken before the fourth cycle of nivolumab. These receptors were taken from a human donor with classical Hodgkin lymphoma.

V is TRBV2 and J is TRBJ1-4; 7 bases agree with TRBD1. The CDR3 sequence is 18 residues long. CDR1 is SNHLY, CDR2 FYNNEI, per germline. J lost 2 bases, V lost 5 bases, and 14 bases had no gene match. The CDR3 DNA reads as TGTGCCAGCAGTTACCCCTCGGCAGGGGGGGCGACTAATGAAAAACTGTTTTTT. It encodes CASSYPSAGGATNEKLFF.

This chain links TRBV6-5 with TRBJ1-2; possibly TRBD1 for D (5 bases). Deletions cut 4 bases from V and 5 bases from J, with 14 bases between. The CDR3 has 14 amino acids. The germline V gene has CDR1 MNHEY and CDR2 SVGAGI. The CDR3 region is CASSFQGLPYGYTF. CDR3 bases: TGTGCCAGCAGTTTTCAGGGACTCCCTTATGGCTACACCTTC.

J is TRBJ2-2 and V is TRBV7-8; 9 bases map to TRBD2. The germline V gene has CDR1 SGHVS and CDR2 FQNEAQ. The CDR3 has 18 amino acids. J gave up 4 bases and V 3 bases, and 12 bases lay outside the gene matches. This CDR3 reads CASSLMTTSGSFTGELFF. The CDR3 DNA sequence: TGTGCCAGCAGCTTGATGACCACTAGCGGGTCTTTCACCGGGGAGCTGTTTTTT.

The J gene is TRBJ1-1, the V gene TRBV7-4, with TRBD1 matching over 10 bases. Losses at the gene ends were 6 bases for V and 4 bases for J; bases not matched to a gene: 11. The CDR3 has 16 amino acids. Germline values: CDR1 SGHVT, CDR2 SQSDAQ. The CDR3 is CASRYRQGASGTEAFF. Here the CDR3 DNA reads TGTGCCAGCAGGTACAGACAGGGGGCTTCGGGCACTGAAGCTTTCTTT.

This chain connects TRBV28 to TRBJ2-7; 8 bases fit TRBD1. CDR1 MDHEN and CDR2 SYDVKM come from the germline V gene. CDR3 size: 15 residues. J lost 7 bases, V lost 5 bases, and 13 bases had no gene match. CDR3 sequence reads: CASSTIQGDAWEQYF. The DNA for the CDR3 is TGTGCCAGCAGTACCATACAGGGGGATGCTTGGGAGCAGTACTTC.

V gene TRBV7-6 combines with J gene TRBJ2-1; possibly TRBD1 or TRBD2 for D (7 bases each). Germline V gene lookup returns CDR1 SGHVS and CDR2 FNYEAQ. The CDR3 runs to 17 residues. Between the trimmed V and J ends, which lost 5 bases and 0 bases, there was a span of 17 bases. Here the CDR3 reads CASSLYLRGGSYNEQFF. The CDR3 DNA sequence: TGTGCCAGCAGCCTCTATCTCAGGGGGGGCTCCTACAATGAGCAGTTCTTC.

The chain employs TRBV13 and TRBJ2-7, with TRBD2 matching 11 bases. The CDR3 loop spans 15 amino acids. Germline V lookup: CDR1 PRHDT, CDR2 FYEKMQ (reference sequence). J gave up 2 bases and V 5 bases, and 5 bases lay outside the gene matches. The CDR3 region is CASSRSGGGAYEQYF. CDR3 in DNA: TGTGCCAGCAGCCGTAGCGGGGGGGGTGCCTACGAGCAGTACTTC.

This chain joins TRBV5-1 and TRBJ1-1; D not certain. The CDR3 spans 12 residues. V lost 2 bases, J lost 3 bases, and 5 bases lay in between. The germline V gene encodes CDR1 SGHRS and CDR2 YFSETQ. In DNA form, the CDR3 reads TGCGCCAGCAGCTTAGGACACACTGAAGCTTTCTTT. Translation gives CASSLGHTEAFF.